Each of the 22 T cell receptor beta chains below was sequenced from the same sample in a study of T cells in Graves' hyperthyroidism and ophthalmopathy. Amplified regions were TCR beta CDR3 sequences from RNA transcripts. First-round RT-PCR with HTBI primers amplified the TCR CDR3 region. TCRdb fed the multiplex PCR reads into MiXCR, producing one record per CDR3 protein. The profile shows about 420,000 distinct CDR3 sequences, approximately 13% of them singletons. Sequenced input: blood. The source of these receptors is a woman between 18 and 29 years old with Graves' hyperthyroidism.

Written as DNA, the CDR3 is TGTGCCAGCAGTGAGAGGACTTTCCGGAATACCTACAATGAGCAGTTCTTC. It codes for CASSERTFRNTYNEQFF. V and J are TRBV6-1 and TRBJ2-1; a weak D match, TRBD2 (5 bases). Trimming stripped 3 bases from V and 2 bases from J, with 17 bases between. The CDR3 spans 17 residues. Per the germline V gene, CDR1 is MNHNS and CDR2 is SASEGT.

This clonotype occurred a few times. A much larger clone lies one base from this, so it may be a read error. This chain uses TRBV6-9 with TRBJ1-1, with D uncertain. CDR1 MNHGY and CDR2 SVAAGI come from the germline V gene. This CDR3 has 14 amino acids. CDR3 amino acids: CASSLGDGNTEALF. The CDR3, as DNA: TGTGCCAGCAGTCTCGGAGACGGCAACACTGAAGCTCTCTTT.

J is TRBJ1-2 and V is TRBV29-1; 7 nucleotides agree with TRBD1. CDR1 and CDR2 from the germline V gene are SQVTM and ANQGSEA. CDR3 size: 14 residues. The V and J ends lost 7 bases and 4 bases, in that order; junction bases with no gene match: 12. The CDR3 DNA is TGCAGCGCTCGACAGGGACAGAGTGGCTATGGCTACACCTTC. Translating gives CSARQGQSGYGYTF.

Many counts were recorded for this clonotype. CDR3 sequence reads: CASSFQRGATDTQYF. The CDR3 nucleotides are TGTGCCAGCAGTTTCCAGCGTGGTGCCACAGATACGCAGTATTTT. This chain uses TRBV6-2 or TRBV6-3 with TRBJ2-3; D ambiguous. Trimming removed 4 bases from V and 2 bases from J, with 13 bases in between. Germline lookup yields CDR1 MNHEY and CDR2 SVGEGT. The CDR3 totals 15 residues.

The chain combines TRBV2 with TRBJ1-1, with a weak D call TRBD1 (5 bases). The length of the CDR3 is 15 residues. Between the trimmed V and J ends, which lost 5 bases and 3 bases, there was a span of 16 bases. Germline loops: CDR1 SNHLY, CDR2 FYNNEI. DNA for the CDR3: TGTGCCAGCAGTAGAGAGTCAGGGCTGGACACTGAAGCTTTCTTT. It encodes CASSRESGLDTEAFF.

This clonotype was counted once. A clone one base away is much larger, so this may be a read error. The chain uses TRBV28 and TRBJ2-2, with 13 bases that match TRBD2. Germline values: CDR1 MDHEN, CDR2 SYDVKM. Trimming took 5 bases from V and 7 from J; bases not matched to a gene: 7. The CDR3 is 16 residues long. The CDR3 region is CASSRLAGGNIGELFF. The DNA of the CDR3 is TGTGCCAGCAGTAGACTAGCGGGAGGTAATATCGGGGAGCTGTTTTTT.

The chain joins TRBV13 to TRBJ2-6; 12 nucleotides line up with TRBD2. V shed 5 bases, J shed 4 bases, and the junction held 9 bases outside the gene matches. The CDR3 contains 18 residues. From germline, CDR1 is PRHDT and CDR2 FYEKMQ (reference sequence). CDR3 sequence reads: CASSPRLAGETGANVLTF. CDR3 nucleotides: TGTGCCAGCAGCCCCAGACTAGCGGGAGAGACGGGGGCCAACGTCCTGACTTTC.

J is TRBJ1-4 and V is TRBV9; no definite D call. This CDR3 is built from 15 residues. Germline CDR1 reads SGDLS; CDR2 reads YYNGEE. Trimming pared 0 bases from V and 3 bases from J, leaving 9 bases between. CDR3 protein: CASSVGSVANEKLFF. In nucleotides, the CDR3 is TGTGCCAGCAGCGTAGGTTCGGTGGCTAATGAAAAACTGTTTTTT.

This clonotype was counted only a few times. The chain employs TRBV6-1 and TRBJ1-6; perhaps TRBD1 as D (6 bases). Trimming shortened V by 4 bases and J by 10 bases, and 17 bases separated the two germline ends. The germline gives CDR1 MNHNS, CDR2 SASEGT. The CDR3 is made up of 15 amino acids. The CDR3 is CASSGSGRRGSPLHF. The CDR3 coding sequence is TGTGCCAGCAGTGGGTCGGGCCGTAGGGGGTCACCCCTCCACTTT.

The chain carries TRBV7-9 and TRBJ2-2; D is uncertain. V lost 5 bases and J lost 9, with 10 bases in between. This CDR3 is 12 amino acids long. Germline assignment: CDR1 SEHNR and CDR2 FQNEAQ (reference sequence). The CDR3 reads CASSAGRRELFF. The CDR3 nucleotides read TGTGCCAGCAGCGCCGGCCGGAGGGAGCTGTTTTTT.

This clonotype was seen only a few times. The chain's CDR3 is CAWGTDGYNSPLHF. CDR3 DNA: TGTGCCTGGGGAACAGATGGCTATAATTCACCCCTCCACTTT. The rearrangement uses TRBV30 and TRBJ1-6; no definite D call. This CDR3 has 14 amino acids. Trimming removed 5 bases at V and 3 bases at J, with 11 bases between. Germline CDR1 and CDR2: GTSNPN and SVGIG (reference sequence).

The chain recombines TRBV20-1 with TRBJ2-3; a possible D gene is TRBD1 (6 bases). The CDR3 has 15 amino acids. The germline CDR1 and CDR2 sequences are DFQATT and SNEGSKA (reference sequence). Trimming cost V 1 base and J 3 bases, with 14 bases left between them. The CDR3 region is CSARGDTFKTDTQYF. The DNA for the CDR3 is TGCAGTGCTAGAGGGGACACCTTTAAGACAGATACGCAGTATTTT.

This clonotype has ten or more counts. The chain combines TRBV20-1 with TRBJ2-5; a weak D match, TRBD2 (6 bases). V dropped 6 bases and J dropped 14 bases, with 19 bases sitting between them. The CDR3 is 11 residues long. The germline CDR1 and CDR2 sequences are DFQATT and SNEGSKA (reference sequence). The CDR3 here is CSAPDAGPLYF. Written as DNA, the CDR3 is TGCAGTGCCCCAGACGCGGGACCCCTTTACTTC.

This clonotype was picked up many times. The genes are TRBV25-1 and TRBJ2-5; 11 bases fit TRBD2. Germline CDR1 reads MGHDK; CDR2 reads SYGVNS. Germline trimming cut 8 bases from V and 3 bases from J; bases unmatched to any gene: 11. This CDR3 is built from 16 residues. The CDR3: CASSHGKLAGEETQYF. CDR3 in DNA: TGTGCCAGCTCTCATGGGAAACTAGCGGGAGAAGAGACCCAGTACTTC.

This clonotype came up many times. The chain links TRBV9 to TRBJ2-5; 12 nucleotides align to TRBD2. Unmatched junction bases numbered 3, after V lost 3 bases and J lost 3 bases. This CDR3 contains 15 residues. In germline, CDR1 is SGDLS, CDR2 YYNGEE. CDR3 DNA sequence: TGTGCCAGCAGCGATCGACTAGCGGGAGAAGAGACCCAGTACTTC. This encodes CASSDRLAGEETQYF.

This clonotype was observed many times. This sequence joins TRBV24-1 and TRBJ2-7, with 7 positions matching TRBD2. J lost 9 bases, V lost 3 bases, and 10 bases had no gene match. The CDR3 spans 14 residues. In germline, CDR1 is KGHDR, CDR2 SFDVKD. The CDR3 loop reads CATSDERRLAGQYF. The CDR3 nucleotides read TGTGCCACCAGTGATGAACGCCGACTAGCTGGGCAGTACTTC.

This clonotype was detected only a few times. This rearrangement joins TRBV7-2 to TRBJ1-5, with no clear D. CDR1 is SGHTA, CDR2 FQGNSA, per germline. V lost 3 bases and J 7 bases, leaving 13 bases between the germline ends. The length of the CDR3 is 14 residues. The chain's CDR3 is CASSFEGSGQPQHF. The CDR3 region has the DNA TGTGCCAGCAGCTTTGAGGGTAGTGGGCAGCCCCAGCATTTT.

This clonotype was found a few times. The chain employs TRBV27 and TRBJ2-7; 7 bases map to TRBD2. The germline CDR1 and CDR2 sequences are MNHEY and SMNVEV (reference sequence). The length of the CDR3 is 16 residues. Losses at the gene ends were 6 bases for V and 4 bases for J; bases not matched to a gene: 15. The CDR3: CASSRKVGTGGYEQYF. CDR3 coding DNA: TGTGCCAGCAGCCGAAAGGTTGGGACGGGGGGTTACGAGCAGTACTTC.

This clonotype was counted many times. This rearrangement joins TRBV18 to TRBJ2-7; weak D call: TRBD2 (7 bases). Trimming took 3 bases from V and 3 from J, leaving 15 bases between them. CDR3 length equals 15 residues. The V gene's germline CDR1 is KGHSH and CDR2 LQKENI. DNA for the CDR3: TGTGCCAGCTCACCCTCGGGGGGCGCTTTCTACGAGCAGTACTTC. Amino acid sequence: CASSPSGGAFYEQYF.

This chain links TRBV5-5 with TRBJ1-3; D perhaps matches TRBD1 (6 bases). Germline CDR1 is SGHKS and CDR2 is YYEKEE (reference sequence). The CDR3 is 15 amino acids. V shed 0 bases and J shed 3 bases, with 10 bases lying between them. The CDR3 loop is CASSLEGTLGNTIYF. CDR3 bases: TGTGCCAGCAGCTTGGAGGGGACACTTGGAAACACCATATATTTT. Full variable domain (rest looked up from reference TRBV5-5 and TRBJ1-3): DAGVTQSPTHLIKTRGQQVTLRCSPISGHKSVSWYQQVLGQGPQFIFQYYEKEERGRGNFPDRFSARQFPNYSSELNVNALLLGDSALYLCASSLEGTLGNTIYFGEGSWLTVV.

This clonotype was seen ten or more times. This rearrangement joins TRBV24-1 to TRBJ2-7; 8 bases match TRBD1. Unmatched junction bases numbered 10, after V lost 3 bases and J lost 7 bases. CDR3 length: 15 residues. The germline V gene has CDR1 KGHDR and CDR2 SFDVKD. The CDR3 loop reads CATSDAGTGGVEQYF. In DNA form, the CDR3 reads TGTGCCACCAGTGATGCCGGGACAGGTGGTGTGGAGCAGTACTTC.

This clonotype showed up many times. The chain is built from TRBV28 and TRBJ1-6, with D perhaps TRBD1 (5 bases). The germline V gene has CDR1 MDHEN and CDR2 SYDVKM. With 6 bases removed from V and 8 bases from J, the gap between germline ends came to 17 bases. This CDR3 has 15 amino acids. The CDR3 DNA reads TGTGCCAGCAGATACAACCCAGGGAGGGATTCACCCCTCCACTTT. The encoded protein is CASRYNPGRDSPLHF.